This section outlines one TCR beta chain sequence together with its context. This sample was taken from a study of OX40 agonist ivuxolimab in advanced cancers. Study summary: Ivuxolimab was delivered to patients intravenously every 2 weeks at doses spanning 0.01 to 10 mg/kg.

Profiling relied on immunoSEQ multiplex PCR, and the TCRdb table lists in-frame clones only, not all of them. Here the sample spans about 89,000 clones, roughly 88% being singletons. V was clipped by 5 bases and J by 8 bases, with 14 bases between them. Germline V gene sequence: CDR1 SGHRS, CDR2 YFSETQ. The CDR3 has 13 residues. Peripheral blood came from all dose cohorts at three timepoints. This TCR was recovered from an adult with an advanced solid tumor such as melanoma, head and neck, liver or kidney cancer. The chain carries TRBV5-1 and TRBJ2-1; D gene unclear. This material consisted of CD4+ or CD8+ T cells sorted from blood, taken in a trial of the OX40 agonist ivuxolimab. CDR3 amino acids: CASSPSFADEQFF. CDR3 DNA sequence: TGCGCCAGCAGTCCGTCCTTTGCGGATGAGCAGTTCTTC.